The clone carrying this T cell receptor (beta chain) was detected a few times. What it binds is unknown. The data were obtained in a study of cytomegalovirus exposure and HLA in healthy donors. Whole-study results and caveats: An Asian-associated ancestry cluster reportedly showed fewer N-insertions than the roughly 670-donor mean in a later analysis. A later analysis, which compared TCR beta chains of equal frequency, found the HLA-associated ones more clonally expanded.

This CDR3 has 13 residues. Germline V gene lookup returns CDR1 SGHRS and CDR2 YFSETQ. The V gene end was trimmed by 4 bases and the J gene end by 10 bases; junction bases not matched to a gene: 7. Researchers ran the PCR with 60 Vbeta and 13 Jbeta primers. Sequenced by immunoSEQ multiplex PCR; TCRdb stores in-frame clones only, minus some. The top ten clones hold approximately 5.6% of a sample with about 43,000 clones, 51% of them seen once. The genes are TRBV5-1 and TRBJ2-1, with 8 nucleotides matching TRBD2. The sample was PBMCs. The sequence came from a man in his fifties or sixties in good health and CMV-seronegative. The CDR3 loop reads CASSLGLVEEQFF. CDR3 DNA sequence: TGCGCCAGCAGCCTGGGACTAGTCGAGGAGCAGTTCTTC.